Listed below are T cell receptor beta chains from one sample, sequenced in a study of T cell responses to AZD1222 COVID-19 vaccine. Assay used: immunoSEQ multiplex PCR; TCRdb lists only in-frame clones, some missing. The sample carries about 55,000 clones, roughly 85% recorded once. The specimen comprised peripheral blood, sampled on day 0 of AZD1222 vaccination. These receptor sequences come from an adult in good health. Each CDR3 is given with its conserved first and last residue. The order of the fields is D gene, J gene, V gene, clone size, CDR3 DNA, CDR3 protein. D genes are given only for firm matches. Size values are once, few and many counts, or a class for expanded clones, and some rows have none.

D gene: .; J gene: TRBJ1-4; V gene: TRBV12-3/TRBV12-4; clone size: .; CDR3 DNA: TGTGCCAGCAGTAGGGAGTATGGAGAAAAACTGTTTTTT; CDR3 protein: CASSREYGEKLFF
D gene: .; J gene: TRBJ2-7; V gene: TRBV6-5; clone size: .; CDR3 DNA: TGTGCCAGCAGTTACCATCGACAGTCCCTGGGCTACGAGCAGTACTTC; CDR3 protein: CASSYHRQSLGYEQYF
D gene: .; J gene: TRBJ2-7; V gene: TRBV25-1; clone size: .; CDR3 DNA: TGTGCCAGCAGTGAGACCGGGACCCTCTACGAGCAGTACTTC; CDR3 protein: CASSETGTLYEQYF
D gene: TRBD1; J gene: TRBJ1-5; V gene: TRBV30; clone size: .; CDR3 DNA: TGTGCCTGGGGGGGACAGGGGGATCAGCCCCAGCATTTT; CDR3 protein: CAWGGQGDQPQHF
D gene: .; J gene: TRBJ1-5; V gene: TRBV3-1/TRBV3-2; clone size: once; CDR3 DNA: TGTGCCAGCAGCCACTGGTCCAGCAATCAGCCCCAGCATTTT; CDR3 protein: CASSHWSSNQPQHF
D gene: TRBD1; J gene: TRBJ1-2; V gene: TRBV19; clone size: .; CDR3 DNA: TGTGCCAGTAGTGTAGAATACGGACAGGGGCGTGACTATGGCTACACCTTC; CDR3 protein: CASSVEYGQGRDYGYTF
D gene: .; J gene: TRBJ2-7; V gene: TRBV6-1; clone size: .; CDR3 DNA: TGTGCCAGCAGTGAAGCGGGAAACAGCTTCGGTCCCTACGAGCAGTACTTC; CDR3 protein: CASSEAGNSFGPYEQYF
D gene: .; J gene: TRBJ1-1; V gene: TRBV18; clone size: few; CDR3 DNA: TGTGCCAGCTCACCGGCAGGGGTCACTGAAGCTTTCTTT; CDR3 protein: CASSPAGVTEAFF
D gene: .; J gene: TRBJ2-7; V gene: TRBV7-2; clone size: few; CDR3 DNA: TGTGCCAGCAGCTCCTCAGATGGGGGCGAGCAGTACTTC; CDR3 protein: CASSSSDGGEQYF
D gene: .; J gene: TRBJ2-3; V gene: TRBV7-7; clone size: once; CDR3 DNA: TGTGCCAGCAGCTTAGCAGGCGGAGATACGCAGTATTTT; CDR3 protein: CASSLAGGDTQYF
D gene: TRBD1; J gene: TRBJ1-5; V gene: TRBV28; clone size: .; CDR3 DNA: TGTGCCAGCAGTACAGGGGCGCGACAGCCCCAGCATTTT; CDR3 protein: CASSTGARQPQHF
D gene: TRBD1; J gene: TRBJ2-7; V gene: TRBV27; clone size: .; CDR3 DNA: TGTGCCAGCAGTTTCCTCGGACAGGGAATCTACGAGCAGTACTTC; CDR3 protein: CASSFLGQGIYEQYF
D gene: TRBD1; J gene: TRBJ1-2; V gene: TRBV28; clone size: .; CDR3 DNA: TGTGCCAGCAGTTTGCTGACAGGGAAGGGCTACACCTTC; CDR3 protein: CASSLLTGKGYTF
D gene: .; J gene: TRBJ2-7; V gene: TRBV6-2/TRBV6-3; clone size: .; CDR3 DNA: TGTGCCAGCAGTTACACCGGGGGGCCTGCCTACGAGCAGTACTTC; CDR3 protein: CASSYTGGPAYEQYF
D gene: TRBD2; J gene: TRBJ2-3; V gene: TRBV10-3; clone size: .; CDR3 DNA: TGTGCCATCAGTGAGTCCGGAGCGGGGGCCACAGATACGCAGTATTTT; CDR3 protein: CAISESGAGATDTQYF
D gene: .; J gene: TRBJ1-4; V gene: TRBV20-1; clone size: .; CDR3 DNA: TGCAGTGCTAGCCTTCGTGAAAAACTGTTTTTT; CDR3 protein: CSASLREKLFF
D gene: .; J gene: TRBJ2-7; V gene: TRBV19; clone size: few; CDR3 DNA: TGTGCCAGTAGTAAGGGGTACGAGCAGTACTTC; CDR3 protein: CASSKGYEQYF
D gene: TRBD1; J gene: TRBJ2-7; V gene: TRBV7-6; clone size: .; CDR3 DNA: TGTGCCAGCAGCTCCCGACAGGGAGCCTACGAGCAGTACTTC; CDR3 protein: CASSSRQGAYEQYF
D gene: TRBD1; J gene: TRBJ2-1; V gene: TRBV7-9; clone size: .; CDR3 DNA: TGTGCCAGCAGCGCCGGACAGGGGGAAGGTGAGCAGTTCTTC; CDR3 protein: CASSAGQGEGEQFF
D gene: .; J gene: TRBJ1-2; V gene: TRBV24-1; clone size: .; CDR3 DNA: TGTGCCAATGGGGGGAAAAGGATAGCTGGCTACACCTTC; CDR3 protein: CANGGKRIAGYTF
D gene: TRBD2; J gene: TRBJ2-7; V gene: TRBV5-4; clone size: .; CDR3 DNA: TGTGCCAGCAGTTACGGGACTAGCGGGGGATACGAGCAGTACTTC; CDR3 protein: CASSYGTSGGYEQYF
D gene: .; J gene: TRBJ2-7; V gene: TRBV6-5; clone size: .; CDR3 DNA: TGTGCCAGCAGTTACTCGACGGGCTACGAGCAGTACTTC; CDR3 protein: CASSYSTGYEQYF
D gene: TRBD2; J gene: TRBJ2-5; V gene: TRBV7-2; clone size: .; CDR3 DNA: TGTGCCAGCAGCCCCGGACTAGCGGAGTACCAAGAGACCCAGTACTTC; CDR3 protein: CASSPGLAEYQETQYF
D gene: TRBD2; J gene: TRBJ2-1; V gene: TRBV24-1; clone size: .; CDR3 DNA: TGTGCCACCAGTCCCCCGGGACTAGCGGGATACAATGAGCAGTTCTTC; CDR3 protein: CATSPPGLAGYNEQFF
D gene: .; J gene: TRBJ1-1; V gene: TRBV29-1; clone size: .; CDR3 DNA: TGCAGCGTTATTGAGGGGACTGAAGCTTTCTTT; CDR3 protein: CSVIEGTEAFF
D gene: TRBD1; J gene: TRBJ1-1; V gene: TRBV7-2; clone size: .; CDR3 DNA: TGTGCCAGCAGCTTCCGGACAGGGGGCCTAACTGAAGCTTTCTTT; CDR3 protein: CASSFRTGGLTEAFF
D gene: TRBD2; J gene: TRBJ2-2; V gene: TRBV6-5; clone size: .; CDR3 DNA: TGTGCCAGCAGCCCGCGGGGGTTAGTCACCGGGGAGCTGTTTTTT; CDR3 protein: CASSPRGLVTGELFF
D gene: TRBD2; J gene: TRBJ2-5; V gene: TRBV5-1; clone size: .; CDR3 DNA: TGCGCCAGCAGCTTGGTCGGGGGGAAAGAGACCCAGTACTTC; CDR3 protein: CASSLVGGKETQYF
D gene: .; J gene: TRBJ2-7; V gene: TRBV6-5; clone size: .; CDR3 DNA: TGTGCCAGCAGTTACTCTTCAGGGGCACCCTACGAGCAGTACTTC; CDR3 protein: CASSYSSGAPYEQYF
D gene: TRBD1; J gene: TRBJ2-1; V gene: TRBV7-3; clone size: .; CDR3 DNA: TGTGCCAGCAGCTCGGGACAGGGGGCTTACAATGAGCAGTTCTTC; CDR3 protein: CASSSGQGAYNEQFF
D gene: .; J gene: TRBJ2-5; V gene: TRBV5-1; clone size: .; CDR3 DNA: TGCGCCAGCAGCTTGATGGGGCCGTCGGAGACCCAGTACTTC; CDR3 protein: CASSLMGPSETQYF
D gene: .; J gene: TRBJ2-3; V gene: TRBV24-1; clone size: .; CDR3 DNA: TGTGCCACCAGTGATTTGAACAACCCCGATACGCAGTATTTT; CDR3 protein: CATSDLNNPDTQYF
D gene: .; J gene: TRBJ1-6; V gene: TRBV6-1; clone size: few; CDR3 DNA: TGTGCCAGCAGTGAGCGGAGGGGGAATTCACCCCTCCACTTT; CDR3 protein: CASSERRGNSPLHF
D gene: TRBD2; J gene: TRBJ2-7; V gene: TRBV4-1; clone size: .; CDR3 DNA: TGCGCCAGCAGCCAATATAGCGGGGGGATCTCCTACGAGCAGTACTTC; CDR3 protein: CASSQYSGGISYEQYF
D gene: TRBD1; J gene: TRBJ2-7; V gene: TRBV5-1; clone size: .; CDR3 DNA: TGCGCCAGCAGCTTGACCACCGGGACAGGGGGGTACGAGCAGTACTTC; CDR3 protein: CASSLTTGTGGYEQYF
D gene: .; J gene: TRBJ1-2; V gene: TRBV4-1; clone size: .; CDR3 DNA: TGCGCCAGCAGCCAGCCAATGCGGGGGATGGACTATGGCTACACCTTC; CDR3 protein: CASSQPMRGMDYGYTF
D gene: TRBD1; J gene: TRBJ1-1; V gene: TRBV4-1; clone size: .; CDR3 DNA: TGCGCCAGCAGCTACGGACAGGGTGGCACTGAAGCTTTCTTT; CDR3 protein: CASSYGQGGTEAFF
D gene: .; J gene: TRBJ1-5; V gene: TRBV9; clone size: few; CDR3 DNA: TGTGCCAGCAGTCCCAAGGGGGGGGCGCGCAATCAGCCCCAGCATTTT; CDR3 protein: CASSPKGGARNQPQHF
D gene: .; J gene: TRBJ1-1; V gene: TRBV2; clone size: .; CDR3 DNA: TGTGCCAGCAGGGGATATGGGGGGAACACTGAAGCTTTCTTT; CDR3 protein: CASRGYGGNTEAFF
D gene: .; J gene: TRBJ2-7; V gene: TRBV3-1/TRBV3-2; clone size: few; CDR3 DNA: TGTGCCAGCAGCCAAGATACGATGAGGGCGGGCGAGCAGTACTTC; CDR3 protein: CASSQDTMRAGEQYF
D gene: .; J gene: TRBJ2-3; V gene: TRBV5-5; clone size: .; CDR3 DNA: TGTGCCAGCACCGAGGGTACGGGAGATACGCAGTATTTT; CDR3 protein: CASTEGTGDTQYF
D gene: .; J gene: TRBJ1-1; V gene: TRBV6-5; clone size: .; CDR3 DNA: TGTGCCAGCAGTTACAGCGGGGGGCCCACTGAAGCTTTCTTT; CDR3 protein: CASSYSGGPTEAFF
D gene: .; J gene: TRBJ1-2; V gene: TRBV19; clone size: .; CDR3 DNA: TGTGCCAGTAGCATTTGGGCGCTCCGGGACGGCGGACAATATGGCTACACCTTC; CDR3 protein: CASSIWALRDGGQYGYTF
D gene: .; J gene: TRBJ2-2; V gene: TRBV3-1/TRBV3-2; clone size: .; CDR3 DNA: TGTGCCAGCAGCCAAGATCAGGGATTGGACGGGGAGCTGTTTTTT; CDR3 protein: CASSQDQGLDGELFF
D gene: .; J gene: TRBJ2-7; V gene: TRBV28; clone size: .; CDR3 DNA: TGTGCCAGCAGTCCCTCGGGACGGGGTTACGAGCAGTACTTC; CDR3 protein: CASSPSGRGYEQYF
D gene: TRBD1; J gene: TRBJ2-7; V gene: TRBV7-9; clone size: .; CDR3 DNA: TGTGCCAGCAGCAGCGGGACAGGGGTCCCCTACGAGCAGTACTTC; CDR3 protein: CASSSGTGVPYEQYF
D gene: .; J gene: TRBJ2-5; V gene: TRBV18; clone size: .; CDR3 DNA: TGTGCCAGCTCACGAAATACCGGGACACAACAAGAGACCCAGTACTTC; CDR3 protein: CASSRNTGTQQETQYF
D gene: .; J gene: TRBJ1-1; V gene: TRBV5-4; clone size: .; CDR3 DNA: TGTGCCAGCAGCCCCTCGGTGACGAACACTGAAGCTTTCTTT; CDR3 protein: CASSPSVTNTEAFF
D gene: .; J gene: TRBJ2-7; V gene: TRBV25-1; clone size: .; CDR3 DNA: TGTGCCAGCAGTGAATATGAGGGCGGCGACTACGAGCAGTACTTC; CDR3 protein: CASSEYEGGDYEQYF
D gene: TRBD1; J gene: TRBJ2-7; V gene: TRBV6-5; clone size: .; CDR3 DNA: TGTGCCACAAAAAGGGGGCAGGGGCGATGGGGAGAGCAGTACTTC; CDR3 protein: CATKRGQGRWGEQYF
D gene: .; J gene: TRBJ1-2; V gene: TRBV20-1; clone size: .; CDR3 DNA: TGCAGTTCAGACAGGATCTATGGCTACACCTTC; CDR3 protein: CSSDRIYGYTF
D gene: TRBD1; J gene: TRBJ1-5; V gene: TRBV6-5; clone size: .; CDR3 DNA: TGTGCCAGCATTAGGACAGGGGGAAACAATCAGCCCCAGCATTTT; CDR3 protein: CASIRTGGNNQPQHF
D gene: .; J gene: TRBJ1-6; V gene: TRBV27; clone size: .; CDR3 DNA: TGTGCCAGCAGTCCTAAGGTCTACTCACCCCTCCACTTT; CDR3 protein: CASSPKVYSPLHF
D gene: .; J gene: TRBJ1-5; V gene: TRBV4-2; clone size: .; CDR3 DNA: TGTGCCAGCAGCCAAGATGGGGGGGAAAGGGGTCAGCCCCAGCATTTT; CDR3 protein: CASSQDGGERGQPQHF
D gene: TRBD2; J gene: TRBJ2-7; V gene: TRBV9; clone size: .; CDR3 DNA: TGTGCCAGCAGCGTAGGGGCGGGGGGCTTCAACGAGCAGTACTTC; CDR3 protein: CASSVGAGGFNEQYF
D gene: TRBD1; J gene: TRBJ2-1; V gene: TRBV3-1/TRBV3-2; clone size: .; CDR3 DNA: TGTGCCAGCAGCCAAGATCATAGGGGGCGCGGTGAGCAGTTCTTC; CDR3 protein: CASSQDHRGRGEQFF
D gene: .; J gene: TRBJ1-5; V gene: TRBV6-6; clone size: .; CDR3 DNA: TGTGCCAGCAGTTTACGACCCAATCAGCCCCAGCATTTT; CDR3 protein: CASSLRPNQPQHF
D gene: TRBD1; J gene: TRBJ2-7; V gene: TRBV19; clone size: .; CDR3 DNA: TGTGCCAGTAGTAACAGGGGAAGCTCCTACGAGCAGTACTTC; CDR3 protein: CASSNRGSSYEQYF
D gene: .; J gene: TRBJ2-7; V gene: TRBV29-1; clone size: .; CDR3 DNA: TGCAGCGTTGAAGGGGCAGGGTCCCCGGGCGAGCAGTACTTC; CDR3 protein: CSVEGAGSPGEQYF